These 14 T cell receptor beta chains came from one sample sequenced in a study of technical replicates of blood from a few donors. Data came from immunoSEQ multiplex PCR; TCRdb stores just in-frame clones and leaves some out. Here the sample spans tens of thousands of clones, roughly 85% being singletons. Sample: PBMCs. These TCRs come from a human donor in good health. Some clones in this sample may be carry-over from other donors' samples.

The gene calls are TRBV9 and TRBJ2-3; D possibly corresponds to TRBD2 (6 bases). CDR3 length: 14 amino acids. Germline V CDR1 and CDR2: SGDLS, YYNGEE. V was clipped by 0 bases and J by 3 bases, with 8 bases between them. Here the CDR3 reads CASSVVGGTDTQYF. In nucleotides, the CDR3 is TGTGCCAGCAGCGTAGTCGGGGGTACAGATACGCAGTATTTT.

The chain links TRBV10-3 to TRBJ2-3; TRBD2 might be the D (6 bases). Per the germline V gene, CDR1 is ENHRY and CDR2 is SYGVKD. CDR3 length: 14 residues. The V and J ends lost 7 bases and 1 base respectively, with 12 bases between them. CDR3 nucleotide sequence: TGTGCCATCACGGGGGAGAGGGGCACAGATACGCAGTATTTT. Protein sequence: CAITGERGTDTQYF.

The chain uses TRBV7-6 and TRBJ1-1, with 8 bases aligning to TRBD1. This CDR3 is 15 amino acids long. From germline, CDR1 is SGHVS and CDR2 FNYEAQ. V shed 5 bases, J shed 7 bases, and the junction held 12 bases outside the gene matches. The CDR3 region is CASSPRTGKYDEAFF. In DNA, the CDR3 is TGTGCCAGCAGCCCGCGGACAGGGAAGTATGATGAAGCTTTCTTT.

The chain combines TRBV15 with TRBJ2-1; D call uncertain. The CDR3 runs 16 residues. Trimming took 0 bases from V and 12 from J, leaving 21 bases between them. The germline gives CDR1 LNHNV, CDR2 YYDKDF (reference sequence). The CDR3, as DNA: TGTGCCACCAGCAGAGACTTCCCCCGCGCAGGCGAAGGGCAGTTCTTC. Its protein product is CATSRDFPRAGEGQFF.

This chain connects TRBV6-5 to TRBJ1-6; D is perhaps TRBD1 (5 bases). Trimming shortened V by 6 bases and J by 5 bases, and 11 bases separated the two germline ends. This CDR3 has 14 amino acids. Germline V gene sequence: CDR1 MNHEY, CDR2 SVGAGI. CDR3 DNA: TGTGCCAGCAGGCCAGGGTTTCATAATTCACCCCTCCACTTT. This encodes CASRPGFHNSPLHF.

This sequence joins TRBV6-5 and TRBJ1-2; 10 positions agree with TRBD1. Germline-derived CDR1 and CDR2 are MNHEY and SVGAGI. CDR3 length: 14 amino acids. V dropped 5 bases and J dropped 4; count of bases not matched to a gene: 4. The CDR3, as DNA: TGTGCCAGCAGTGACAGGGGGCGCGGCTATGGCTACACCTTC. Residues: CASSDRGRGYGYTF.

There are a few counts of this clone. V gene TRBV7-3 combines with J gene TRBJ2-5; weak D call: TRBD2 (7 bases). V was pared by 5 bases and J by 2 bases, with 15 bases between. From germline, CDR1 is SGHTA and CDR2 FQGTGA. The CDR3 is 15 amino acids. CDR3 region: CASSLGGHRQETQYF. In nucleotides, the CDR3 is TGTGCCAGCAGCCTGGGGGGGCATAGGCAAGAGACCCAGTACTTC.

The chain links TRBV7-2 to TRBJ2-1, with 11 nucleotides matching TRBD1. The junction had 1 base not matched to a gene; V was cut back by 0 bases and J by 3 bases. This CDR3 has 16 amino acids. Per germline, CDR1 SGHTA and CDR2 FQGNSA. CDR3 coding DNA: TGTGCCAGCAGCTTAGCCGGGACAGGGGGCTACAATGAGCAGTTCTTC. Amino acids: CASSLAGTGGYNEQFF.

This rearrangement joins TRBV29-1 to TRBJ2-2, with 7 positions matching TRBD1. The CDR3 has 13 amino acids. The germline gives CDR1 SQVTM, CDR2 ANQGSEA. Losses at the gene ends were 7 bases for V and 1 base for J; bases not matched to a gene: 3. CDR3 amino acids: CSGGTVNTGELFF. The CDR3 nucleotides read TGCAGCGGAGGGACAGTGAACACCGGGGAGCTGTTTTTT.

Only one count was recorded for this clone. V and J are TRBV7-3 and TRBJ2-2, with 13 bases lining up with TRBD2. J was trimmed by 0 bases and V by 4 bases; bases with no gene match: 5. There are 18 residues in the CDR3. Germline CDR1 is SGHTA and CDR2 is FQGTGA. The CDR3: CASSSGLAGASNTGELFF. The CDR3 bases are TGTGCCAGCAGCTCTGGACTAGCGGGGGCCTCGAACACCGGGGAGCTGTTTTTT.

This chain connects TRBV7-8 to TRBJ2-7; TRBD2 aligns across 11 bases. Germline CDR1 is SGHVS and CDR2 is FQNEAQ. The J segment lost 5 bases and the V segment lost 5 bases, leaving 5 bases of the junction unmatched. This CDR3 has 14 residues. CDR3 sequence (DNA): TGTGCCAGCAGCATTAGCGGGAGGGCCGACGAGCAGTACTTC. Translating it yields CASSISGRADEQYF.

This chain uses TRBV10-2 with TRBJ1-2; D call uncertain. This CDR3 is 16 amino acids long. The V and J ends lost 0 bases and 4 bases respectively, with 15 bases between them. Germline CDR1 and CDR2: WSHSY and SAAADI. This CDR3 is CASSESWEVPSYGYTF. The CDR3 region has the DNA TGCGCCAGCAGTGAGTCTTGGGAGGTACCCAGCTATGGCTACACCTTC.

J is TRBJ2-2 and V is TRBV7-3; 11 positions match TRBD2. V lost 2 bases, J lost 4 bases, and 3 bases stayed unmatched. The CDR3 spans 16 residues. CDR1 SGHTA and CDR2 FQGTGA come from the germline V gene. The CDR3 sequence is CASSLSSGRSTGELFF. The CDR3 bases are TGTGCCAGCAGCTTATCTAGCGGGAGGTCCACCGGGGAGCTGTTTTTT.

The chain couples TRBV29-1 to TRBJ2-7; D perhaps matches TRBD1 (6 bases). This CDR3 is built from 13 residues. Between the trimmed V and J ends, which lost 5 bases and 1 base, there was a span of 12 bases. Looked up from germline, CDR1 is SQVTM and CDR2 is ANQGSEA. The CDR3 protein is CSVLQDSSYEQYF. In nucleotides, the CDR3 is TGCAGCGTTCTCCAGGACAGTTCCTACGAGCAGTACTTC.